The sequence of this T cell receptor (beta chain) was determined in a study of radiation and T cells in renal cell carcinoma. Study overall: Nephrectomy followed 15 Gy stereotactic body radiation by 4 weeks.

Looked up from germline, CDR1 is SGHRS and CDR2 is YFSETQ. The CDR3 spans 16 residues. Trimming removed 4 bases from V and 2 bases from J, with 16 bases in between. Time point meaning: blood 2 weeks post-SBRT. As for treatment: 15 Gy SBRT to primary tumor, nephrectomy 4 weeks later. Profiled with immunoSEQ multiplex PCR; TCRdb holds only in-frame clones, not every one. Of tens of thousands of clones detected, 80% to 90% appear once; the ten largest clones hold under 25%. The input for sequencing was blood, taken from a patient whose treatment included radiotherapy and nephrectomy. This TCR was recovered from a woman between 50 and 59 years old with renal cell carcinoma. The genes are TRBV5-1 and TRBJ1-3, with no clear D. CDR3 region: CASSARTAGPGNTIYF. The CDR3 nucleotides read TGCGCCAGCAGCGCGCGGACCGCCGGGCCTGGAAACACCATATATTTT.